These T cell receptor beta chains were read from a single sample in a study of CD8+ T cells in alopecia areata. TCRdb's copy holds only in-frame clones and misses some; the assay was immunoSEQ multiplex PCR. Found here are about 200,000 clones, roughly three fifths of them singletons; the top ten hold approximately 3.4%. This specimen consisted of CD4+ T cells sorted from blood, obtained at week 4, from a patient treated with tofacitinib. All receptors come from a human donor with alopecia areata. CDR3s include the opening cysteine and the closing phenylalanine or tryptophan. D genes are given only for firm matches. Not every row has a clone size; where given, it reads once, few, many or a size class.

NA,TRBV30,NA,TRBJ1-4,CAWRPPGVMELFF,TGTGCCTGGAGACCCCCGGGCGTGATGGAACTGTTTTTT
NA,TRBV29-1,NA,TRBJ1-3,CSVGGDPYSSGNTIYF,TGCAGCGTTGGGGGAGATCCATACAGCTCTGGAAACACCATATATTTT
TRBD1,TRBV6-5,once,TRBJ2-1,CASSPGQGSYNEQFF,TGTGCCAGCAGCCCCGGACAGGGATCCTACAATGAGCAGTTCTTC
TRBD1,TRBV5-1,few,TRBJ2-7,CASRRDRVYEQYF,TGCGCCAGCAGACGGGACAGGGTCTACGAGCAGTACTTC
TRBD2,TRBV29-1,few,TRBJ2-1,CSVLAGGGFFEQFF,TGCAGCGTGTTAGCGGGGGGCGGTTTCTTTGAGCAGTTCTTC
NA,TRBV7-9,few,TRBJ2-2,CASLPGNTGELFF,TGTGCCAGCCTGCCAGGAAACACCGGGGAGCTGTTTTTT
NA,TRBV5-1,NA,TRBJ1-1,CASSYGDTEAFF,TGCGCCAGCAGCTACGGGGACACTGAAGCTTTCTTT
NA,TRBV2,NA,TRBJ2-5,CASSLDNQETQYF,TGTGCCAGCAGCTTAGACAATCAAGAGACCCAGTACTTC
NA,TRBV29-1,few,TRBJ1-2,CSVEDSNYGYTF,TGCAGCGTTGAAGACAGTAACTATGGCTACACCTTC
NA,TRBV23-1,NA,TRBJ1-5,CASSQSTSRGNQPQHF,TGCGCCAGCAGTCAATCCACCTCCCGAGGCAATCAGCCCCAGCATTTT
TRBD1,TRBV30,NA,TRBJ2-7,CAWSEGTGGYYEQYF,TGTGCCTGGAGTGAGGGGACAGGGGGCTACTACGAGCAGTACTTC
NA,TRBV30,NA,TRBJ1-5,CAWSLDSNQPQHF,TGTGCCTGGTCGCTGGATAGCAATCAGCCCCAGCATTTT
TRBD1,TRBV10-3,NA,TRBJ1-5,CAISDPRDREGRNQPQHF,TGTGCCATCAGTGATCCAAGGGACAGGGAAGGGCGCAATCAGCCCCAGCATTTT
TRBD2,TRBV2,once,TRBJ2-5,CAGRPGTSGEQETQYF,TGTGCCGGCCGACCCGGGACTAGCGGGGAACAAGAGACCCAGTACTTC
TRBD2,TRBV7-9,NA,TRBJ2-3,CASSAGTSWDTQYF,TGTGCCAGCAGCGCAGGGACTAGCTGGGATACGCAGTATTTT
NA,TRBV6-5,NA,TRBJ2-1,CASSTVYNEQFF,TGTGCCAGCAGTACAGTTTACAATGAGCAGTTCTTC
NA,TRBV5-1,few,TRBJ2-7,CASSPDRPYEQYF,TGCGCCAGCAGCCCCGACAGACCCTACGAGCAGTACTTC
NA,TRBV6-5,once,TRBJ1-2,CASSYIGRNYGYTF,TGTGCCAGCAGTTACATCGGTCGAAACTATGGCTACACCTTC
TRBD1,TRBV18,NA,TRBJ1-6,CASSPRTGDNSPLHF,TGTGCCAGCTCACCAAGGACAGGGGATAATTCACCCCTCCACTTT
NA,TRBV2,NA,TRBJ2-2,CASRGLPGELFF,TGTGCCAGCAGGGGACTCCCCGGGGAGCTGTTTTTT
TRBD1,TRBV28,NA,TRBJ1-2,CASSPGQGDYGYTF,TGTGCCAGCAGTCCTGGACAGGGGGACTATGGCTACACCTTC
TRBD2,TRBV29-1,NA,TRBJ2-5,CSAAGEDGQETQYF,TGCAGCGCTGCGGGGGAAGACGGGCAAGAGACCCAGTACTTC
NA,TRBV7-2,NA,TRBJ2-7,CASSVLQGYEQYF,TGTGCCAGCAGCGTCCTGCAGGGCTACGAGCAGTACTTC
TRBD2,TRBV27,NA,TRBJ2-3,CASSLYASGVGLGGTDTQYF,TGTGCCAGCAGTTTATACGCTAGCGGTGTGGGGCTGGGGGGCACAGATACGCAGTATTTT
TRBD2,TRBV7-2,many,TRBJ2-3,CASSPGLATDTQYF,TGTGCCAGCAGCCCGGGACTAGCTACAGATACGCAGTATTTT
NA,TRBV28,NA,TRBJ2-3,CASSPHRDSTDTQYF,TGTGCCAGCAGTCCCCACAGGGACAGCACAGATACGCAGTATTTT
TRBD1,TRBV4-1,NA,TRBJ1-4,CASSQPDREDEKLFF,TGCGCCAGCAGCCAACCCGACAGGGAGGATGAAAAACTGTTTTTT
TRBD2,TRBV5-4,few,TRBJ2-3,CASNLADTSTDTQYF,TGTGCCAGTAATCTAGCGGACACTAGCACAGATACGCAGTATTTT
NA,TRBV7-9,few,TRBJ1-4,CASSPGWTNEKLFF,TGTGCCAGCAGCCCCGGATGGACTAATGAAAAACTGTTTTTT
NA,TRBV25-1,NA,TRBJ1-6,CASNQPGDLSPLHF,TGTGCCAGCAACCAGCCGGGGGATCTGTCACCCCTCCACTTT
TRBD1,TRBV2,NA,TRBJ1-1,CASSRGQVDGNTEAFF,TGTGCCAGCAGTCGTGGACAGGTTGATGGTAACACTGAAGCTTTCTTT
NA,TRBV28,NA,TRBJ2-7,CATQDYEQYF,TGTGCCACCCAGGACTACGAGCAGTACTTC
NA,TRBV28,few,TRBJ2-7,CASSFGSERLGRIHEQYF,TGTGCCAGCAGTTTCGGGTCCGAGAGATTGGGACGGATCCACGAGCAGTACTTC
NA,TRBV6-5,few,TRBJ2-5,CASSYEGGVETQYF,TGTGCCAGCAGTTACGAGGGCGGGGTGGAGACCCAGTACTTC
NA,TRBV29-1,NA,TRBJ1-6,CSVGAGDSPLHF,TGCAGCGTTGGCGCCGGGGATTCACCCCTCCACTTT
NA,TRBV10-3,few,TRBJ1-1,CAISESGGADAEAFF,TGTGCCATCAGTGAGTCCGGGGGCGCCGACGCTGAAGCTTTCTTT
NA,TRBV7-6,NA,TRBJ2-5,CASSLAGNQAGTQYF,TGTGCCAGCAGCTTAGCCGGGAACCAAGCGGGGACCCAGTACTTC
NA,TRBV30,NA,TRBJ1-2,CAWERLYGYTF,TGTGCCTGGGAAAGACTCTATGGCTACACCTTC
NA,TRBV7-2,NA,TRBJ1-1,CASSLDPGNTEAFF,TGTGCCAGCAGCTTAGATCCGGGGAACACTGAAGCTTTCTTT
NA,TRBV5-1,NA,TRBJ2-2,CASTIDTGEGGELFF,TGCGCCAGCACCATCGACACAGGGGAGGGCGGGGAGCTGTTTTTT
NA,TRBV5-1,NA,TRBJ1-4,CASSSGGREKLFF,TGCGCCAGCAGCTCCGGGGGTCGGGAAAAACTGTTTTTT
TRBD1,TRBV6-5,NA,TRBJ1-2,CASRLGQGGGYTF,TGTGCCAGCCGCCTTGGACAGGGGGGTGGCTACACCTTC
TRBD2,TRBV29-1,NA,TRBJ2-3,CSVEGLAGSTDTQYF,TGCAGCGTTGAAGGGCTAGCGGGGAGCACAGATACGCAGTATTTT
NA,TRBV14,few,TRBJ1-1,CASSQFRVGTEAFF,TGTGCCAGCAGCCAATTCAGGGTGGGGACTGAAGCTTTCTTT
NA,TRBV30,NA,TRBJ1-1,CAWSDTMNTEAFF,TGTGCCTGGAGCGATACAATGAACACTGAAGCTTTCTTT
NA,TRBV30,few,TRBJ1-2,CACPPRTSYYGYTF,TGTGCCTGCCCTCCCCGGACAAGCTACTATGGCTACACCTTC
NA,TRBV19,NA,TRBJ2-5,CASNRDRYQETQYF,TGTGCCAGTAACCGAGACAGGTACCAAGAGACCCAGTACTTC
NA,TRBV28,few,TRBJ2-1,CASSFGGSINEQFF,TGTGCCAGCAGTTTTGGGGGTTCAATCAATGAGCAGTTCTTC
TRBD1,TRBV6-6,few,TRBJ1-1,CASSSSIGQGGAFF,TGTGCCAGCAGTTCCTCAATCGGACAGGGTGGGGCTTTCTTT